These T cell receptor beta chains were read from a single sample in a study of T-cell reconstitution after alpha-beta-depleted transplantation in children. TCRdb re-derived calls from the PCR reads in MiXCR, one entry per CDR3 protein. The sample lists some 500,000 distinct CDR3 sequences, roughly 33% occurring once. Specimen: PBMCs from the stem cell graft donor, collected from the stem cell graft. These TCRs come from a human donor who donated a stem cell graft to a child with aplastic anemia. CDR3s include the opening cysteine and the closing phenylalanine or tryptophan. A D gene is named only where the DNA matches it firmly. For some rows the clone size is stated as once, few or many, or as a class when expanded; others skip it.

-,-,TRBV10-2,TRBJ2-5,TGCGCCAGCCGTTCGGGGGATGGACAAGAGACCCAGTACTTC,CASRSGDGQETQYF
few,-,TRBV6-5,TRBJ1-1,TGTGCCAGCAGTTACTCGGAGGCGTCTCTATATAACACTGAAGCTTTCTTT,CASSYSEASLYNTEAFF
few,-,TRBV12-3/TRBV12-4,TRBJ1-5,TGTGCCAGCCGCCGGGGATCGAGGGCCAATCAGCCCCAGCATTTT,CASRRGSRANQPQHF
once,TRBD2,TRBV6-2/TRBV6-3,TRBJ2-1,TGTGCCAGCAGTTATGGACTAGACCCCTACAATGAGCAGTTCTTC,CASSYGLDPYNEQFF
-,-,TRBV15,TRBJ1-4,TGTGCCACCAGCAGACCGGGACGGAATGAAAAACTGTTTTTT,CATSRPGRNEKLFF
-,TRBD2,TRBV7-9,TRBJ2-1,TGTGCCAGCAGCTCCCTAGCGGGAGGTGATCCTGAGCAGTTCTTC,CASSSLAGGDPEQFF
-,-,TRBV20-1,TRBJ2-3,TGCAGTGCTAGAAACCAGAACACAGATACGCAGTATTTT,CSARNQNTDTQYF
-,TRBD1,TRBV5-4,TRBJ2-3,TGTGCCAGCAGACGAACAGGGGGTCGCACAGATACGCAGTATTTT,CASRRTGGRTDTQYF
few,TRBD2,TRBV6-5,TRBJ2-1,TGTGCCAGCAACTTGGGGGGGTTCTACAATGAGCAGTTCTTC,CASNLGGFYNEQFF
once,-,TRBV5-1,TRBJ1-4,TGCGCCAGCAGCTTGGCCCAAGGATCTAATGAAAAACTGTTTTTT,CASSLAQGSNEKLFF
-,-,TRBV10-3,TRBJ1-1,TGTGCCATCAGTGGGGCAGACACTGAAGCTTTCTTT,CAISGADTEAFF
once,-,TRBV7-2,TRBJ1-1,TGTGCCAGCAGCCGACAGAGTCCGAACACTGAAGCTTTCTTT,CASSRQSPNTEAFF
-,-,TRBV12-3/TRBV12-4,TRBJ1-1,TGTGCCAGCAGTTCAGGGTTATGGAACACTGAAGCTTTCTTT,CASSSGLWNTEAFF
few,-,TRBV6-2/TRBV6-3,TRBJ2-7,TGTGCCAGCATAAGTCCCGGGGACGAGGAAGGGCAGTACTTC,CASISPGDEEGQYF
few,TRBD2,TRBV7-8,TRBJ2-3,TGTGCCAGCAGCCAAGGACTAGCGGGAGAAGATACGCAGTATTTT,CASSQGLAGEDTQYF
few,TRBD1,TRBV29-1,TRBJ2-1,TGCAGCGTCTGGACAGGGATGAACAATGAGCAGTTCTTC,CSVWTGMNNEQFF
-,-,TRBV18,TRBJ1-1,TGTGCCAGCTCATCCAGCAGGGGAAACACTGAAGCTTTCTTT,CASSSSRGNTEAFF
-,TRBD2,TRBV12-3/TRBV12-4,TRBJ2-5,TGTGCCAGCAGAGAGCTAGCGGGAGAGACCCAGTACTTC,CASRELAGETQYF
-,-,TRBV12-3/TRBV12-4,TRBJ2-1,TGTGCCAGCAGTTTAGGGGGGGCTAGGCCCACCTACAATGAGCAGTTCTTC,CASSLGGARPTYNEQFF
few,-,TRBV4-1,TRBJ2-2,TGCGCCAGCAGCCAAGATATGCGAGACACAAGCACCGGGGAGCTGTTTTTT,CASSQDMRDTSTGELFF
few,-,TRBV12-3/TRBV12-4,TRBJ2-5,TGTGCCAGCAGTTTAGTGTACCAAGAGACCCAGTACTTC,CASSLVYQETQYF
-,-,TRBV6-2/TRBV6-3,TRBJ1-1,TGTGCCAGCAGCTCGGGACACTCGTTAGGGACTGAAGCTTTCTTT,CASSSGHSLGTEAFF
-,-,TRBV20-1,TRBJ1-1,TGCAGTGCTAACAGACAGCTTGAAGCTTTCTTT,CSANRQLEAFF
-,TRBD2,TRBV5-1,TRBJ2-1,TGCGCCAGCGGGAGGGACGGCTTCTACAATGAGCAGTTCTTC,CASGRDGFYNEQFF
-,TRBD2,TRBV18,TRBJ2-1,TGTGCCAGCTCACCAATGACTAGCGACTGGGGCTACAATGAGCAGTTCTTC,CASSPMTSDWGYNEQFF
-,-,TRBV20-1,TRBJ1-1,TGCAGTGCTAGTCGCGTCGCTGAAGCTTTCTTT,CSASRVAEAFF
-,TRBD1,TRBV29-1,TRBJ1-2,TGCAGCGTTTTCGGACAGGGGGCGCTTAAGGATGGCTACACCTTC,CSVFGQGALKDGYTF
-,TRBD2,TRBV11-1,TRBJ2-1,TGTGCCAGCAGCTCAGCTCCGGGACTAGCTAAGAAATACAATGAGCATTTCTTC,CASSSAPGLAKKYNEHFF
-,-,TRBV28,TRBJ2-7,TGTGCCAGCAGTCCCCGGACCGAGCAGTACTTC,CASSPRTEQYF